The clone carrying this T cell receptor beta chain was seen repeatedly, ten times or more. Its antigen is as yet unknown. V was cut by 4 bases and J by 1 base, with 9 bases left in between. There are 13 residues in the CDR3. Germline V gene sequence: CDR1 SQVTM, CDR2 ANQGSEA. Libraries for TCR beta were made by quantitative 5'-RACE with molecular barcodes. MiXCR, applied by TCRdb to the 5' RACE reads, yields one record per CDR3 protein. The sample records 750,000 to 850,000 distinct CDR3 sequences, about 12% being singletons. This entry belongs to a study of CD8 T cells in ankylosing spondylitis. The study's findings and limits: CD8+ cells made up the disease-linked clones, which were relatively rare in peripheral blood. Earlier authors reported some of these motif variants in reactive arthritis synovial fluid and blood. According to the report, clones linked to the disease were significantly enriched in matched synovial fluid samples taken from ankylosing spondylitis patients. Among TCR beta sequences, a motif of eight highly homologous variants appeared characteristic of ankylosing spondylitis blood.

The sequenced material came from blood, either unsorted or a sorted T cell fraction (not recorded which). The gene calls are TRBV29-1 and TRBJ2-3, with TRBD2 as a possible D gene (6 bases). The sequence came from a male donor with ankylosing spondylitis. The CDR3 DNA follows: TGCAGCGTTGTTGCTAGCGGCACAGATACGCAGTATTTT. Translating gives CSVVASGTDTQYF.